Each of the 29 T cell receptor beta chains below was sequenced from the same sample in a study of blood T cell repertoires in COVID-19. Clones were sequenced by immunoSEQ multiplex PCR, and TCRdb holds only the in-frame ones, with some missing. The table lists 130,000 or so clones, under 90% of them singletons. The specimen was peripheral blood. Receptors were obtained from a man in his fifties or sixties with acute or convalescent COVID-19.

V is TRBV7-2 and J is TRBJ1-1; no firm D call. Germline V CDR1 and CDR2: SGHTA, FQGNSA. The V end was cut by 3 bases, the J end by 0 bases, with 8 bases between. The CDR3 sequence is 14 residues long. In DNA, the CDR3 is TGTGCCAGCAGCTTTGGGCAGGTGAACACTGAAGCTTTCTTT. Translation gives CASSFGQVNTEAFF.

This clone was counted once. V gene TRBV19 combines with J gene TRBJ1-1; D is possibly TRBD1 (5 bases). This CDR3 region has 12 residues. Trimming left V 3 bases short and J 4 bases short, with 6 bases between. CDR1 is LNHDA, CDR2 SQIVND, per germline (reference sequence). CDR3 nucleotides: TGTGCCAGTAGTATGGGGGGCACTGAAGCTTTCTTT. It codes for CASSMGGTEAFF.

The V and J genes are TRBV9 and TRBJ2-4; D might be TRBD2 (5 bases). From germline, CDR1 is SGDLS and CDR2 YYNGEE. Trimming stripped 0 bases from V and 3 bases from J, with 13 bases between. The CDR3 loop spans 16 amino acids. The CDR3 DNA is TGTGCCAGCAGCGTAGACCCCGAGGGCGGCAAAAACATTCAGTACTTC. Translating gives CASSVDPEGGKNIQYF.

The chain joins TRBV28 to TRBJ2-2, with 8 positions matching TRBD1. Germline V lookup: CDR1 MDHEN, CDR2 SYDVKM. J was trimmed by 6 bases and V by 3 bases; bases with no gene match: 12. This CDR3 comprises 17 residues. The CDR3 DNA is TGTGCCAGCAGTTTGAGTGTTGGACAGGGATGGTCCGGGGAGCTGTTTTTT. As protein: CASSLSVGQGWSGELFF.

This clone turned up a few times. The chain uses TRBV28 and TRBJ1-6; 7 bases agree with TRBD1. The CDR3 is 15 amino acids. Germline assignment: CDR1 MDHEN and CDR2 SYDVKM. The trim removed 4 bases at V and 6 bases at J, leaving 6 bases unmatched. CDR3 in amino acids: CASSSTGEGNSPLHF. For the CDR3, the DNA is TGTGCCAGCAGTTCTACAGGGGAAGGTAATTCACCCCTCCACTTT.

The chain joins TRBV4-1 to TRBJ1-1; D possibly corresponds to TRBD1 (5 bases). Germline lookup yields CDR1 MGHRA and CDR2 YSYEKL. The CDR3 has 16 residues. The V end was cut by 0 bases, the J end by 6 bases, with 17 bases between. The CDR3 loop is CASSQDRGTRIPEAFF. The CDR3 DNA reads as TGCGCCAGCAGCCAAGATAGGGGTACAAGAATACCTGAAGCTTTCTTT.

The CDR3 DNA reads as TGTGCCAGCCGGACAGTTACAATGAACACTGAAGCTTTCTTT. This sequence encodes CASRTVTMNTEAFF. V is TRBV5-4 and J is TRBJ1-1, with a weak D call TRBD1 (6 bases). Germline CDR1 and CDR2: SGHNT and YYREEE (reference sequence). The CDR3 extends over 14 amino acids. Trimming took 7 bases from V and 0 from J, leaving 13 bases between them.

The chain couples TRBV28 to TRBJ1-5; possible D gene TRBD1, 5 bases. The CDR3 sequence is 13 residues long. CDR1 is MDHEN, CDR2 SYDVKM, per germline. The V gene lost 7 bases and the J gene lost 4 bases, with 11 bases spanning the gap. For the CDR3, the DNA is TGTGCCAGCACCCTGGGGGGGAATCAGCCCCAGCATTTT. Protein sequence: CASTLGGNQPQHF.

The rearrangement links TRBV4-3 to TRBJ1-1, with D tentatively TRBD1 (5 bases). CDR3 size: 14 residues. CDR1 and CDR2 from the germline V gene are LGHNA and YSLEER. Trimming shortened V by 3 bases and J by 6 bases, and 14 bases separated the two germline ends. The CDR3 region has the DNA TGCGCCAGCAGCCATCGCAGGGTAGGGCCTGAAGCTTTCTTT. It is translated as CASSHRRVGPEAFF.

The chain joins TRBV5-1 to TRBJ2-3; 8 positions match TRBD1. The CDR3 consists of 14 residues. In germline, CDR1 is SGHRS, CDR2 YFSETQ. After removal of 4 bases from V and 5 bases from J, the junction contained 6 bases not matched to a gene. The CDR3, as DNA: TGCGCCAGCAGCCAATACAGGGGGGTAGATACGCAGTATTTT. This encodes CASSQYRGVDTQYF.

Of note for this clone: At one of its ends the junction is not consistent with the germline gene, which may arise from a read error. The V gene is TRBV20-1, the J gene TRBJ2-1; 8 positions agree with TRBD2. Germline CDR1 reads DFQATT; CDR2 reads SNEGSKA (reference sequence). CDR3 length: 15 residues. The CDR3 coding sequence is TGCAGCGCTAGTGGAATAGCGGGATGGGGGGGTGAGCAGTTCTTC. It is translated as CSASGIAGWGGEQFF.

The rearrangement links TRBV30 to TRBJ1-5; perhaps TRBD1 as D (5 bases). The V end lost 2 bases, the J end lost 5 bases, and 10 bases lay between the germline ends. CDR3 length: 13 residues. Germline V gene sequence: CDR1 GTSNPN, CDR2 SVGIG (reference sequence). CDR3 sequence: CAWSKGRDQPQHF. CDR3 coding DNA: TGTGCCTGGAGTAAGGGGAGGGATCAGCCCCAGCATTTT.

This clone was detected once. The chain carries TRBV12-3 or TRBV12-4 and TRBJ2-5; 7 bases are a match to TRBD2. V shed 8 bases and J 4 bases; nucleotides not matched to a gene: 7. CDR3 size: 13 residues. The CDR3 DNA reads TGTGCCAGCTCCTTAGGGAGGGCAGAGACCCAGTACTTC. Protein: CASSLGRAETQYF.

The rearrangement uses TRBV7-9 and TRBJ1-2; D unresolved. The CDR3 contains 13 residues. Germline values: CDR1 SEHNR, CDR2 FQNEAQ (reference sequence). Trimming left V 5 bases short and J 7 bases short, with 14 bases between. The CDR3 region is CASSPDNASGYTF. CDR3 nucleotides: TGTGCCAGCAGCCCAGACAATGCCTCTGGCTACACCTTC. Together with reference TRBV7-9 and TRBJ1-2, the CDR3 gives the full variable domain: DTGVSQNPRHKITKRGQNVTFRCDPISEHNRLYWYRQTLGQGPEFLTYFQNEAQLEKSRLLSDRFSAERPKGSFSTLEIQRTEQGDSAMYLCASSPDNASGYTFGSGTRLTVV.

This chain connects TRBV18 to TRBJ2-7; TRBD1 might be the D (6 bases). V was clipped by 3 bases and J by 3 bases, with 12 bases between them. The CDR3 has 14 residues. The germline V gene has CDR1 KGHSH and CDR2 LQKENI. The CDR3 DNA reads as TGTGCCAGCTCACCCTCGACAGGCAACTACGAGCAGTACTTC. The encoded protein is CASSPSTGNYEQYF. The whole variable domain, filled in from reference TRBV18 and TRBJ2-7, reads NAGVMQNPRHLVRRRGQEARLRCSPMKGHSHVYWYRQLPEEGLKFMVYLQKENIIDESGMPKERFSAEFPKEGPSILRIQQVVRGDSAAYFCASSPSTGNYEQYFGPGTRLTVT.

Note on this clone: Other DNA sequences in this sample translate to the same CDR3. The chain couples TRBV28 to TRBJ2-3; 9 nucleotides align to TRBD2. This CDR3 is built from 16 residues. The V gene's germline CDR1 is MDHEN and CDR2 SYDVKM. J was trimmed by 0 bases and V by 5 bases; bases with no gene match: 6. The CDR3 sequence: CASSRLTSGSTDTQYF. The CDR3 bases are TGTGCCAGCAGTCGCCTGACTAGCGGTAGCACAGATACGCAGTATTTT.

This rearrangement joins TRBV29-1 to TRBJ2-7; possible D gene TRBD2, 6 bases. The CDR3 spans 14 residues. Germline V gene data show CDR1 as SQVTM and CDR2 as ANQGSEA. Trimming stripped 5 bases from V and 2 bases from J, with 16 bases between. The CDR3 DNA reads as TGCAGCGTTTTGGGGGGAGGCGGGACCTACGAGCAGTACTTC. It yields the protein CSVLGGGGTYEQYF.

J is TRBJ2-5 and V is TRBV6-5; 8 bases are shared with TRBD1. Germline trimming cut 2 bases from V and 0 bases from J; bases unmatched to any gene: 5. The CDR3 has 16 residues. The germline CDR1 and CDR2 sequences are MNHEY and SVGAGI. The CDR3 sequence is CASSYGDRWYQETQYF. The CDR3, as DNA: TGTGCCAGCAGTTACGGGGACAGGTGGTACCAAGAGACCCAGTACTTC.

The genes are TRBV10-2 and TRBJ1-6, with 8 bases matching TRBD1. In germline, CDR1 is WSHSY, CDR2 SAAADI. V gave up 4 bases and J gave up 9 bases; unmatched junction bases: 5. The CDR3 runs to 14 residues. CDR3 coding DNA: TGCGCCAGCAGTGGAGGAGACAGGGGTTCACCCCTCCACTTT. Encoded protein: CASSGGDRGSPLHF.

The V gene is TRBV11-2, the J gene TRBJ2-1; 8 nucleotides align to TRBD2. J was trimmed by 8 bases and V by 1 base; bases with no gene match: 13. CDR1 SGHAT and CDR2 FQNNGV come from the germline V gene. CDR3 size: 17 residues. CDR3 protein: CASSLAPGEREKDEQFF. Here the CDR3 DNA reads TGTGCCAGCAGCTTAGCCCCCGGCGAGCGGGAGAAAGATGAGCAGTTCTTC.

The chain carries TRBV28 and TRBJ2-5; perhaps TRBD1 as D (5 bases). Per the germline V gene, CDR1 is MDHEN and CDR2 is SYDVKM. Trimming stripped 2 bases from V and 5 bases from J, with 12 bases between. This CDR3 is 14 amino acids long. The DNA of the CDR3 is TGTGCCAGCAGTTTAGGGGTGTCAGGGGAGACCCAGTACTTC. Encoded protein: CASSLGVSGETQYF.

The chain carries TRBV5-1 and TRBJ2-3; perhaps TRBD2 as D (6 bases). The CDR3 is made up of 16 amino acids. Trimming removed 5 bases at V and 3 bases at J, with 19 bases between. Germline CDR1 reads SGHRS; CDR2 reads YFSETQ. The CDR3 DNA sequence: TGCGCCAGCAGTGAACGGGCCACAGGAGGGACAGATACGCAGTATTTT. Translated, it gives CASSERATGGTDTQYF.

This chain joins TRBV6-2 or TRBV6-3 and TRBJ2-1; D is undetermined. Looked up from germline, CDR1 is MNHEY and CDR2 is SVGEGT. The V end was cut by 0 bases, the J end by 0 bases, with 6 bases between. The CDR3 is 15 residues long. The CDR3 DNA follows: TGTGCCAGCAGTTACTCTGGCGGCTCCTACAATGAGCAGTTCTTC. The encoded protein is CASSYSGGSYNEQFF.

The sample holds a few counts of this clone. CDR3 region: CASSLGAGNYGYTF. CDR3 DNA sequence: TGCGCCAGCAGCTTGGGTGCGGGGAACTATGGCTACACCTTC. The V and J genes are TRBV5-1 and TRBJ1-2; D not certain. The V gene lost 0 bases and the J gene lost 2 bases, with 8 bases spanning the gap. The germline V gene has CDR1 SGHRS and CDR2 YFSETQ. CDR3 length equals 14 residues.

The genes are TRBV6-5 and TRBJ2-7; a possible D gene is TRBD1 (5 bases). Trimming removed 4 bases at V and 3 bases at J, with 10 bases between. The germline V gene has CDR1 MNHEY and CDR2 SVGAGI. The CDR3 consists of 13 residues. The CDR3 reads CASSSGAIYEQYF. CDR3 bases: TGTGCCAGCAGTTCTGGGGCCATCTACGAGCAGTACTTC.

This chain joins TRBV10-3 and TRBJ2-2, with D tentatively TRBD1 (5 bases). The CDR3 loop spans 14 amino acids. Trimming pared 8 bases from V and 4 bases from J, leaving 14 bases between. Per the germline V gene, CDR1 is ENHRY and CDR2 is SYGVKD. Written as DNA, the CDR3 is TGTGCCATCGGAGCAGGGTCGAGCACCGGGGAGCTGTTTTTT. Encoded protein: CAIGAGSSTGELFF.

The J gene is TRBJ2-4, the V gene TRBV6-6; TRBD1 matches at 8 bases. In germline, CDR1 is MNHNY, CDR2 SVGAGI (reference sequence). This CDR3 is built from 15 residues. V was clipped by 4 bases and J by 6 bases; unmatched bases: 8. The CDR3 loop is CASSFGPDRGNIQYF. CDR3 coding DNA: TGTGCCAGCAGTTTTGGCCCCGACAGGGGAAACATTCAGTACTTC.

This clone showed up just once. This chain links TRBV28 with TRBJ1-6; tentative D call: TRBD1 (5 bases). Looked up from germline, CDR1 is MDHEN and CDR2 is SYDVKM. CDR3 length: 16 residues. With 2 bases removed from V and 4 bases from J, the gap between germline ends came to 12 bases. The CDR3 DNA sequence: TGTGCCAGCAGTTTAGTCGGGGGGGGGTATAATTCACCCCTCCACTTT. It is translated as CASSLVGGGYNSPLHF.

This chain links TRBV29-1 with TRBJ2-1, with 8 positions matching TRBD2. This CDR3 spans 15 amino acids. Germline V gene sequence: CDR1 SQVTM, CDR2 ANQGSEA. The ends lost 1 base at V and 7 bases at J; junction bases unmatched: 9. DNA for the CDR3: TGCAGCGTTGAAGGGAGGAGCGGGAGAAGGAATGAGCAGTTCTTC. It translates to CSVEGRSGRRNEQFF.